The 8 T cell receptor beta chains listed next were all sequenced from one sample in a study of response to subunit inactivated influenza vaccine. In TCRdb, the RT-PCR reads were re-called with MiXCR into one record per CDR3 protein. The data contain under 200,000 distinct CDR3 sequences, about a tenth of them singletons. Material: non-naive T cells sorted from PBMCs, obtained about 40 days after vaccination. All receptors come from a man aged 45-65 years who received an inactivated influenza vaccine.

The chain joins TRBV10-3 to TRBJ1-1; D is uncertain. CDR1 is ENHRY, CDR2 SYGVKD, per germline. The V gene lost 0 bases and the J gene lost 1 base, with 9 bases spanning the gap. The CDR3 extends over 15 amino acids. DNA for the CDR3: TGTGCCATCAGTGAGTCGAAGCTATCGAACACTGAAGCTTTCTTT. Its protein is CAISESKLSNTEAFF.

This chain joins TRBV5-6 and TRBJ2-1; tentatively, D is TRBD1 or TRBD2 (5 bases each). CDR1 and CDR2 (germline): SGHDT, YYEEEE. Trimming cost V 4 bases and J 4 bases, with 15 bases left between them. This CDR3 is 15 amino acids long. For the CDR3, the DNA is TGTGCCAGCAGCCCAAGGGGAGTAACGTACAATGAGCAGTTCTTC. Translating gives CASSPRGVTYNEQFF.

The chain uses TRBV3-1 and TRBJ2-2; TRBD1 aligns across 8 bases. Germline V CDR1 and CDR2: LGHDT, YNNKEL (reference sequence). There are 17 residues in the CDR3. Unmatched junction bases numbered 7, after V lost 2 bases and J lost 2 bases. CDR3 region: CASSQYSGQGNTGELFF. CDR3 nucleotide sequence: TGTGCCAGCAGCCAATATTCCGGACAGGGAAACACCGGGGAGCTGTTTTTT.

The V call is TRBV15, the J call TRBJ2-7; 9 nucleotides line up with TRBD2. The CDR3 consists of 16 residues. The germline gives CDR1 LNHNV, CDR2 YYDKDF (reference sequence). V lost 0 bases, J lost 5 bases, and 8 bases stayed unmatched. The CDR3 DNA sequence: TGTGCCACCAGCAGAGATGTTGGCGGGAGGGGGGACGAGCAGTACTTC. Translated, it gives CATSRDVGGRGDEQYF.

This clonotype occurred a few times. The chain couples TRBV7-6 to TRBJ2-7; 13 bases are a match to TRBD2. This CDR3 is built from 17 residues. Trimming took 6 bases from V and 0 from J; bases not matched to a gene: 8. Germline CDR1 SGHVS, CDR2 FNYEAQ. CDR3 loop: CASSATSGGSSSYEQYF. The CDR3 bases are TGTGCCAGCAGTGCGACTAGCGGGGGGTCGAGCTCCTACGAGCAGTACTTC.

In this sample, this clonotype turned up many times. The V gene is TRBV6-2 or TRBV6-3, the J gene TRBJ2-1; TRBD2 aligns across 12 bases. CDR3 length: 15 amino acids. V lost 5 bases and J lost 9; bases outside the gene matches: 8. The germline gives CDR1 MNHEY, CDR2 SVGEGT. The CDR3 loop reads CASSRTTSGGSEQFF. CDR3 in DNA: TGTGCCAGCAGTCGAACGACTAGCGGGGGTTCTGAGCAGTTCTTC.

In its sample, this clonotype was seen many times. The chain couples TRBV7-6 to TRBJ2-1; TRBD1 matches 9 bases. Germline assignment: CDR1 SGHVS and CDR2 FNYEAQ. This CDR3 is built from 19 residues. With V trimmed by 1 base and J by 2 bases, 12 bases remained unmatched. CDR3 amino acids: CASSLDPGTGILTYNEQFF. CDR3 bases: TGTGCCAGCAGCTTAGATCCCGGGACAGGGATCCTCACCTACAATGAGCAGTTCTTC.

The chain uses TRBV3-1 and TRBJ1-6; D unclear. The germline gives CDR1 LGHDT, CDR2 YNNKEL (reference sequence). Trimming left V 0 bases short and J 9 bases short, with 9 bases between. The CDR3 length is 14 residues. CDR3 sequence reads: CASSQDRIFSPLHF. The CDR3 DNA sequence: TGTGCCAGCAGCCAAGATAGGATTTTTTCACCCCTCCACTTT.